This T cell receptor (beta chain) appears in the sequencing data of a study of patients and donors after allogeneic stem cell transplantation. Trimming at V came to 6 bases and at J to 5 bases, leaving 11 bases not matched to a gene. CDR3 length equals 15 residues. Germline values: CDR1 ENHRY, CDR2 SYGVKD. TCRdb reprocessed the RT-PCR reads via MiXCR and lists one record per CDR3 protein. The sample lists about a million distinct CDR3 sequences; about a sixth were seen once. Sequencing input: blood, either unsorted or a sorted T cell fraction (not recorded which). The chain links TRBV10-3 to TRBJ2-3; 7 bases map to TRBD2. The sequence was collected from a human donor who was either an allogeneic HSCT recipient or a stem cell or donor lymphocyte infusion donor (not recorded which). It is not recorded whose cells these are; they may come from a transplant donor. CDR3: CAISLGGETGDTQYF. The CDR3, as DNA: TGTGCCATCAGCCTGGGAGGGGAGACGGGAGATACGCAGTATTTT.